This T cell receptor beta chain came from a study of blood T cell repertoires in COVID-19. Study-wide context: There were acute and convalescent COVID-19 samples, and they came from the United States, Italy and Spain.

Here immunoSEQ multiplex PCR was the method, and the copy in TCRdb shows in-frame clones only, minus some. The sample holds fewer than 100,000 clones, 88% seen once. This CDR3 contains 16 residues. Germline V CDR1 and CDR2: SNHLY, FYNNEI. Trimming pared 9 bases from V and 3 bases from J, leaving 18 bases between. The TCR comes from a human donor in a cohort sampled during active COVID-19. Input material: peripheral blood. The V call is TRBV2, the J call TRBJ2-6, with a tentative D call TRBD1 (5 bases). This CDR3 is CASSLSQGNGANVLTF. The CDR3, as DNA: TGTGCCAGTTCCCTTAGCCAGGGTAATGGGGCCAACGTCCTGACTTTC. The variable domain in full, completed from reference TRBV2 and TRBJ2-6, reads EPEVTQTPSHQVTQMGQEVILRCVPISNHLYFYWYRQILGQKVEFLVSFYNNEISEKSEIFDDQFSVERPDGSNFTLKIRSTKLEDSAMYFCASSLSQGNGANVLTFGAGSRLTVL.